This is a list of T cell receptor beta chains from one sample in a study of T cells and Merkel cell carcinoma outcomes. The table came from immunoSEQ multiplex PCR; TCRdb's copy has only in-frame clones and leaves some out. In the table there are roughly 14,000 clones, 80% to 90% of which are singletons. The source material was tumor tissue from Merkel cell carcinoma. The receptors come from a human donor with Merkel cell carcinoma. CDR3s include the opening cysteine and the closing phenylalanine or tryptophan. A D gene is named only where the DNA matches it firmly. Only part of the rows carry a size: once, few, many, or a class if the clone is expanded.

V	size	J	D	CDR3	DNA
TRBV19	NA	TRBJ2-3	NA	CASSSDFAQYF	TGTGCCAGTAGTTCCGATTTCGCGCAGTATTTT
TRBV6-5	NA	TRBJ2-5	TRBD1	CASNPRTGRQETQYF	TGTGCCAGCAATCCTCGGACAGGGAGGCAAGAGACCCAGTACTTC
TRBV5-4	NA	TRBJ2-7	NA	CASSLVSGNQDEQYF	TGTGCCAGCAGCTTGGTATCCGGGAATCAGGACGAGCAGTACTTC
TRBV27	NA	TRBJ2-3	NA	CASSPSTDTQYF	TGTGCCAGCAGTCCTAGCACAGATACGCAGTATTTT
TRBV5-8	NA	TRBJ1-1	NA	CASSFWTEAFF	TGTGCCAGCAGCTTCTGGACTGAAGCTTTCTTT
TRBV9	NA	TRBJ1-1	NA	CASSEGGGGVNTEAFF	TGTGCCAGCAGCGAGGGGGGAGGGGGAGTGAACACTGAAGCTTTCTTT
TRBV27	once	TRBJ1-2	TRBD1	CASSFGQGRYGYTF	TGTGCCAGCAGTTTCGGACAGGGACGATATGGCTACACCTTC
TRBV2	NA	TRBJ1-3	NA	CASNPQRGSSSGNTIYF	TGTGCCAGCAATCCGCAAAGGGGGTCGAGCTCTGGAAACACCATATATTTT
TRBV5-1	NA	TRBJ1-1	TRBD1	CASSLTTQGRTEAFF	TGCGCCAGCAGCTTAACGACACAGGGGCGGACTGAAGCTTTCTTT
TRBV2	NA	TRBJ2-5	TRBD2	CASSGLAKETQYF	TGTGCCAGCAGCGGACTAGCGAAGGAGACCCAGTACTTC
TRBV4-1	large	TRBJ2-7	NA	CASSPRFQGNEQYF	TGCGCCAGCAGCCCCCGGTTTCAGGGTAACGAGCAGTACTTC
TRBV10-1	large	TRBJ1-2	NA	CASSEMGGASRAHPWKGPNHGYTF	TGCGCCAGCAGTGAGATGGGCGGGGCCTCGAGGGCACACCCATGGAAAGGACCTAATCATGGCTACACCTTC
TRBV5-6	NA	TRBJ1-1	NA	CASSSRQDLNTEAFF	TGTGCCAGCAGCTCACGACAGGACTTGAACACTGAAGCTTTCTTT
TRBV27	NA	TRBJ1-2	TRBD1	CASSAGQGITYGYTF	TGTGCCAGTAGTGCAGGACAGGGGATCACCTATGGCTACACCTTC
TRBV28	once	TRBJ1-1	TRBD1	CASSPLPGQASNTEAFF	TGTGCCAGCAGTCCCCTCCCCGGACAGGCTAGTAACACTGAAGCTTTCTTT
TRBV7-3	NA	TRBJ1-2	NA	CASNALAGEVYF	TGTGCCAGCAACGCGCTCGCCGGGGAGGTCTACTTC
TRBV15	few	TRBJ2-7	NA	CATSRDSGTYEQYF	TGTGCCACCAGCAGGGACTCGGGGACCTACGAGCAGTACTTC
TRBV18	NA	TRBJ2-1	NA	CASSLRGYIDNEQFF	TGTGCCAGCTCACTTAGGGGGTACATCGACAATGAGCAGTTCTTC
TRBV5-1	NA	TRBJ1-5	TRBD1	CASSWGQGDNQPQHF	TGCGCCAGCAGCTGGGGACAGGGGGACAATCAGCCCCAGCATTTT
TRBV9	medium-sized	TRBJ1-1	TRBD1	CASSLQGAENTEAFF	TGTGCCAGCAGCCTACAGGGGGCAGAGAACACTGAAGCTTTCTTT
TRBV14	NA	TRBJ2-1	NA	CASSHYNEQFF	TGTGCCAGCAGCCACTACAATGAGCAGTTCTTC
TRBV6-1	few	TRBJ1-2	NA	CASSVWESTWEGYTF	TGTGCCAGCAGTGTATGGGAGTCGACCTGGGAAGGCTACACCTTC
TRBV12-5	NA	TRBJ1-1	NA	CASGLLNTEAFF	TGTGCTAGTGGTTTGTTGAACACTGAAGCTTTCTTT
TRBV14	NA	TRBJ2-7	NA	CASSPRTLFERVEEQYF	TGTGCCAGCAGCCCCCGGACCCTGTTTGAACGAGTGGAAGAGCAGTACTTC
TRBV29-1	NA	TRBJ1-1	TRBD1	CSVNWGTGTEAFF	TGCAGCGTTAATTGGGGGACAGGTACTGAAGCTTTCTTT
TRBV6-5	NA	TRBJ1-3	NA	CASSYRRGGNTIYF	TGTGCCAGCAGTTACCGCAGAGGTGGAAACACCATATATTTT
TRBV9	NA	TRBJ2-7	NA	CASSVGGNSYEQYF	TGTGCCAGCAGCGTAGGGGGCAACTCCTACGAGCAGTACTTC
TRBV5-1	NA	TRBJ1-1	TRBD1	CASTGQENTEAFF	TGCGCCAGCACTGGACAGGAGAACACTGAAGCTTTCTTT
TRBV6-1	NA	TRBJ2-2	NA	CASSDLSDYGELFF	TGTGCCAGCAGTGACCTTAGCGATTACGGGGAGCTGTTTTTT
TRBV4-1	NA	TRBJ1-1	TRBD1	CASSQVNVQGTTEAFF	TGCGCCAGCAGCCAAGTCAACGTACAGGGGACCACTGAAGCTTTCTTT
TRBV5-1	large	TRBJ2-7	NA	CASSLAGASYEQYF	TGCGCCAGCAGCTTGGCAGGGGCCTCCTACGAGCAGTACTTC
TRBV5-1	NA	TRBJ2-7	TRBD2	CASSPRTSGFYGEQYF	TGCGCCAGCAGCCCCAGGACTAGCGGCTTCTACGGCGAGCAGTACTTC
TRBV5-1	NA	TRBJ1-2	TRBD1	CASSLAGTGEDGYTF	TGCGCCAGCAGCTTGGCCGGGACAGGGGAGGATGGCTACACCTTC
TRBV5-6	NA	TRBJ2-5	TRBD1	CASSKRQGSKYQETQYF	TGTGCCAGCAGCAAAAGACAGGGCAGTAAGTACCAAGAGACCCAGTACTTC
TRBV2	NA	TRBJ2-1	TRBD2	CASSETWMGGSEQFF	TGTGCCAGCAGTGAAACTTGGATGGGGGGGAGTGAGCAGTTCTTC
TRBV9	NA	TRBJ2-7	TRBD1	CASSVGGQATYEQYF	TGTGCCAGCAGCGTAGGGGGACAGGCTACCTACGAGCAGTACTTC
TRBV5-1	NA	TRBJ1-1	NA	CASSPLLTTEAFF	TGCGCCAGCAGCCCCCTTTTGACGACTGAAGCTTTCTTT
TRBV6-1	NA	TRBJ2-7	NA	CASSVVLSGTPSYEQYF	TGTGCCAGCAGTGTTGTTCTTTCGGGGACTCCCTCCTACGAGCAGTACTTC
TRBV4-2	few	TRBJ1-2	NA	CASSQDLGSPYGYTF	TGTGCCAGCAGCCAAGATTTAGGCAGCCCCTATGGCTACACCTTC
TRBV7-8	NA	TRBJ1-4	TRBD1	CASSGRGLGDSEKLFF	TGTGCCAGCAGCGGGAGGGGATTGGGGGACAGTGAAAAACTGTTTTTT
TRBV10-2	NA	TRBJ1-1	NA	CASSESTRTEAFF	TGCGCCAGCAGTGAGTCGACGCGGACTGAAGCTTTCTTT